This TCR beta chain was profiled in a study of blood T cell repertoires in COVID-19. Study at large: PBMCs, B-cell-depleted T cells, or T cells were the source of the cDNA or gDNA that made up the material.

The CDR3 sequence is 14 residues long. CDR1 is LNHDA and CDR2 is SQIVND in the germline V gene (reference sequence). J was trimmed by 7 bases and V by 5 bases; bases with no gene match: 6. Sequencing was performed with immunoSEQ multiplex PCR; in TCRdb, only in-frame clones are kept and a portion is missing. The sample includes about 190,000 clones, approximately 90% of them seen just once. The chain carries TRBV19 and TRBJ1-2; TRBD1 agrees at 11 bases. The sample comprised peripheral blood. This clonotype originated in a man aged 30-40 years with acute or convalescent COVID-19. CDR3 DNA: TGTGCCAGTAGTGCGGACAGGGGGCAGGGTGGCTACACCTTC. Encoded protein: CASSADRGQGGYTF.